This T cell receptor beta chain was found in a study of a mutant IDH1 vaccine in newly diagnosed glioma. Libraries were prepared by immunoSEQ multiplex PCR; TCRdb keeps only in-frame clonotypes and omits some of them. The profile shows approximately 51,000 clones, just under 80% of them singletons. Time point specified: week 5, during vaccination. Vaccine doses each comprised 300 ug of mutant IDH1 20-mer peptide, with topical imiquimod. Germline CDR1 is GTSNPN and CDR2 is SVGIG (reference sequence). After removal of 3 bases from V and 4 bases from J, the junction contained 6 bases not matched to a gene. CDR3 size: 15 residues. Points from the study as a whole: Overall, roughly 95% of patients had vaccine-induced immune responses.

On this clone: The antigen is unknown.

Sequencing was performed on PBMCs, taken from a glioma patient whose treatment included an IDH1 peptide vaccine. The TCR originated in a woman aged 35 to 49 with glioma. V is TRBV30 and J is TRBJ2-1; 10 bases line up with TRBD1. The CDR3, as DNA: TGTGCCTGGAGACCCGGGACAGGGGATTACAATGAGCAGTTCTTC. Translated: CAWRPGTGDYNEQFF.